This TCR beta chain was recovered during a study of CD8 T cells in Susac syndrome. Reverse transcription of about 0.5 to 1 ug RNA was carried out with random hexamers. A single record per CDR3 protein comes from TCRdb applying MiXCR to the immunoSEQ multiplex PCR reads. The table has roughly 150,000 distinct CDR3 sequences, approximately 96% seen once; the top ten hold approximately 0.08%. The material sequenced was CD4+ T cells from PBMCs. The sequence came from a human donor with Susac syndrome.

The CDR3 nucleotides are TGTGCCAGCAGCGTAACCCCGGGGACTGTCTCCTACGAGCAGTACTTC. Amino acid sequence: CASSVTPGTVSYEQYF. This chain connects TRBV9 to TRBJ2-7; possibly TRBD2 for D (6 bases). CDR3 length: 16 residues. Deletions cut 1 base from V and 0 bases from J, with 14 bases between. Germline V gene lookup returns CDR1 SGDLS and CDR2 YYNGEE.